These 23 T cell receptor beta chains came from one sample sequenced in a study of early T cells in non-severe SARS-CoV-2 infection. One entry per CDR3 protein, called by TCRdb with MiXCR from the 5' RACE reads. This table has about 60,000 distinct CDR3 sequences, around 5.6% appearing once. The sequenced sample was whole blood. These TCRs come from an adult who was a healthcare worker with PCR-confirmed SARS-CoV-2 infection or an uninfected control (not recorded which).

This clonotype was seen only a few times. The chain combines TRBV5-8 with TRBJ2-2; TRBD1 agrees at 12 bases. V lost 4 bases, J lost 6 bases, and 7 bases stayed unmatched. Germline loops: CDR1 SGHTS, CDR2 YDEGEE. The CDR3 extends over 16 amino acids. The CDR3 region has the DNA TGTGCCAGCAGCCGGCGCGGGACAGGGGGCCCCGGGGAGCTGTTTTTT. Encoded protein: CASSRRGTGGPGELFF.

This clonotype was counted at least ten times. J is TRBJ2-3 and V is TRBV4-1, with TRBD2 as a possible D gene (6 bases). The V gene's germline CDR1 is MGHRA and CDR2 YSYEKL. The ends were cut back, 2 bases at V and 14 bases at J, with 17 bases in the middle. The CDR3 spans 13 residues. CDR3 loop: CASSQLTSGLRYF. CDR3 bases: TGCGCCAGCAGCCAACTCACCTCGGGACTGCGGTATTTT.

In its sample, this clonotype was seen a few times. The CDR3 here is CASSDGGFEYF. The CDR3 bases are TGTGCCAGCAGTGACGGGGGTTTCGAGTATTTT. The genes are TRBV6-4 and TRBJ2-3; D possibly matches TRBD1 or TRBD2 (5 bases each). CDR3 length: 11 amino acids. V was shortened by 2 bases and J by 13 bases, with 10 bases between the two germline ends. Germline V gene sequence: CDR1 MRHNA, CDR2 SNTAGT.

The table lists this clonotype with a few counts. V and J are TRBV20-1 and TRBJ2-1; 9 nucleotides align to TRBD1. Looked up from germline, CDR1 is DFQATT and CDR2 is SNEGSKA (reference sequence). The CDR3 extends over 19 amino acids. The ends lost 1 base at V and 7 bases at J; junction bases unmatched: 20. The CDR3 region has the DNA TGCAGTGCTAGAGCCCTCCAACGAGGGGGGACAGGGATGGTAAATGAGCAGTTCTTC. This encodes CSARALQRGGTGMVNEQFF.

This clonotype turned up a few times. This chain uses TRBV10-3 with TRBJ1-5; no definite D call. Trimming cost V 3 bases and J 0 bases, with 9 bases left between them. The CDR3 is 15 amino acids. The germline gives CDR1 ENHRY, CDR2 SYGVKD. CDR3 coding DNA: TGTGCCATCAGTGATGGGCGGGATAGCAATCAGCCCCAGCATTTT. Encoded protein: CAISDGRDSNQPQHF.

This sequence joins TRBV6-5 and TRBJ1-4; 8 bases are a match to TRBD1. J gave up 4 bases and V 2 bases, and 3 bases lay outside the gene matches. The CDR3 is 15 amino acids. CDR1 and CDR2 from the germline V gene are MNHEY and SVGAGI. CDR3 DNA: TGTGCCAGCAGTTACGGGACAGGCCTTAATGAAAAACTGTTTTTT. Its translation is CASSYGTGLNEKLFF.

This clonotype has ten or more counts. One end of the junction varies from germline; a read error may be responsible. V is TRBV20-1 and J is TRBJ1-1; no definite D call. CDR1 and CDR2 from the germline V gene are DFQATT and SNEGSKA (reference sequence). The CDR3 contains 11 residues. The CDR3 is CSARAETEVFF. Here the CDR3 DNA reads TGCAGTGCTAGAGCAGAGACTGAAGTTTTCTTT.

This clonotype was counted at least ten times. The chain is built from TRBV7-3 and TRBJ2-3, with TRBD2 matching 8 bases. Germline V lookup: CDR1 SGHTA, CDR2 FQGTGA. This CDR3 has 15 amino acids. V dropped 6 bases and J dropped 1; count of bases not matched to a gene: 6. The CDR3 sequence is CASRPSGGGTDTQYF. CDR3 bases: TGTGCCAGCAGACCCAGCGGGGGCGGCACAGATACGCAGTATTTT.

At least ten counts were recorded for this clonotype. The chain has TRBV20-1 and TRBJ2-4; 8 nucleotides align to TRBD2. The CDR3 runs 13 residues. The V segment lost 7 bases and the J segment 2 bases; nucleotides outside the gene matches: 4. Germline assignment: CDR1 DFQATT and CDR2 SNEGSKA (reference sequence). The CDR3 protein is CSGYSGTKNIQYF. As DNA, the CDR3 is TGCAGTGGGTATAGCGGGACCAAAAACATTCAGTACTTC.

There are a few counts of this clonotype. The chain uses TRBV12-3 or TRBV12-4 and TRBJ1-2; 9 nucleotides agree with TRBD1. The V segment lost 8 bases and the J segment 1 base; nucleotides outside the gene matches: 5. This CDR3 is 14 amino acids long. CDR3 loop: CASRNRGRNYGYTF. The CDR3 DNA reads TGTGCCAGCCGCAACAGGGGGCGTAACTATGGCTACACCTTC.

Ten or more counts support this clonotype. The rearrangement links TRBV21-1 to TRBJ2-7; the table's TRBD1 call for D was not verified on the DNA. TRBV21-1 is noted as a pseudogene. CDR3 length: 13 residues. CDR3 region: CASSKLTGYEQYF. In nucleotides, the CDR3 is TGTGCCAGCAGCAAATTAACAGGGTACGAGCAGTACTTC.

This clonotype was recorded a few times. The J gene is TRBJ1-1, the V gene TRBV7-2; D may be TRBD1 (6 bases). Germline CDR1 and CDR2: SGHTA and FQGNSA. The CDR3 has 13 residues. V was shortened by 5 bases and J by 1 base, with 8 bases between the two germline ends. The CDR3 sequence is CASSRQENTEAFF. The CDR3 nucleotides read TGTGCCAGCAGCAGACAGGAGAACACTGAAGCTTTCTTT.

This clonotype was detected ten times or more. This chain uses TRBV7-8 with TRBJ2-1; D perhaps matches TRBD2 (5 bases). This CDR3 has 16 amino acids. The V end lost 2 bases, the J end lost 4 bases, and 15 bases lay between the germline ends. Germline loops: CDR1 SGHVS, CDR2 FQNEAQ. This CDR3 is CASSLSQLVVYNEQFF. CDR3 sequence (DNA): TGTGCCAGCAGCTTAAGTCAACTAGTGGTTTACAATGAGCAGTTCTTC.

Many counts were recorded for this clonotype. This chain connects TRBV20-1 to TRBJ1-1, with a tentative D call TRBD1 (5 bases). This CDR3 is 12 amino acids long. Trimming removed 6 bases from V and 2 bases from J, with 10 bases in between. Germline CDR1 and CDR2: DFQATT and SNEGSKA (reference sequence). Here the CDR3 reads CSATDRNTEAFF. The CDR3 DNA sequence: TGCAGTGCCACCGACAGAAACACTGAAGCTTTCTTT.

This clonotype occurred many times. This rearrangement joins TRBV29-1 to TRBJ2-1; unclear D gene. Germline values: CDR1 SQVTM, CDR2 ANQGSEA. The V gene lost 4 bases and the J gene lost 7 bases, with 20 bases spanning the gap. The CDR3 sequence is 15 residues long. The CDR3 loop is CSVASNSLLWNEQFF. CDR3 DNA sequence: TGCAGCGTTGCGTCGAATTCCCTCCTGTGGAATGAGCAGTTCTTC.

The chain couples TRBV7-2 to TRBJ2-7, with D possibly being TRBD2 (5 bases). The CDR3 has 15 residues. Trimming took 1 base from V and 2 from J, leaving 12 bases between them. CDR1 SGHTA and CDR2 FQGNSA come from the germline V gene. Here the CDR3 reads CASSLELGNAYEQYF. CDR3 in DNA: TGTGCCAGCAGCTTAGAACTAGGTAACGCCTACGAGCAGTACTTC.

The sample holds many counts of this clonotype. This rearrangement joins TRBV7-2 to TRBJ2-7; no clear D. Trimming took off 0 bases at V and 4 bases at J, with 10 bases between the two ends. Germline CDR1 and CDR2: SGHTA and FQGNSA. The CDR3 consists of 14 residues. As DNA, the CDR3 is TGTGCCAGCAGCTTAGCCACGAGTGGGTACGAGCAGTACTTC. It encodes CASSLATSGYEQYF.

Of note for this clonotype: A junction end diverges from the germline sequence, so it may reflect a read error. The chain combines TRBV5-4 with TRBJ2-3, with unresolved D. The CDR3 is 12 residues long. The germline gives CDR1 SGHNT, CDR2 YYREEE (reference sequence). The CDR3 bases are TGTCCCAGCAGCTTGGGAACAGATACGCAGTATTTT. Translated, it gives CPSSLGTDTQYF.

For this clonotype: A much more abundant neighbour one base away suggests this may be a read error. V and J are TRBV12-3 or TRBV12-4 and TRBJ1-1, with D hard to call. This CDR3 is built from 11 residues. Here the CDR3 DNA reads TGTGCCAGCATTTTATATGATGAAGCTTTCTTT. Translation gives CASILYDEAFF.

The chain recombines TRBV7-9 with TRBJ2-1; D remains unclear. Germline V gene sequence: CDR1 SEHNR, CDR2 FQNEAQ (reference sequence). CDR3 length equals 14 residues. V was trimmed by 4 bases and J by 2 bases, leaving 9 bases between them. The CDR3 nucleotides read TGTGCCAGCAGCTCCGACGGCCCCTACAATGAGCAGTTCTTC. Translated, it gives CASSSDGPYNEQFF.

This clonotype occurred many times. This sequence joins TRBV6-5 and TRBJ1-1; D is possibly TRBD1 (5 bases). Germline CDR1 and CDR2: MNHEY and SVGAGI. V gave up 6 bases and J gave up 1 base, with 12 bases separating them. The CDR3 totals 14 residues. The CDR3, as DNA: TGTGCCAGCAGAAGACAGTCCGGGAACACTGAAGCTTTCTTT. Its protein product is CASRRQSGNTEAFF.

A few counts support this clonotype. This chain joins TRBV6-2 or TRBV6-3 and TRBJ2-5, with 11 bases aligning to TRBD2. The CDR3 has 14 residues. The germline V gene has CDR1 MNHEY and CDR2 SVGEGT. With 10 bases clipped from V and 4 bases from J, the junction kept 8 bases outside the gene matches. CDR3 bases: TGTGCCACCCGACTAGCGGGGCCTCGAGAGACCCAGTACTTC. It is translated as CATRLAGPRETQYF.

This clonotype was picked up many times. The gene calls are TRBV6-5 and TRBJ1-5, with 7 bases identical to TRBD1. J was trimmed by 3 bases and V by 4 bases; bases with no gene match: 6. The germline gives CDR1 MNHEY, CDR2 SVGAGI. The CDR3 spans 15 residues. CDR3 bases: TGTGCCAGCAGTTCCCACAGGGGTCCCAATCAGCCCCAGCATTTT. Amino acids: CASSSHRGPNQPQHF.